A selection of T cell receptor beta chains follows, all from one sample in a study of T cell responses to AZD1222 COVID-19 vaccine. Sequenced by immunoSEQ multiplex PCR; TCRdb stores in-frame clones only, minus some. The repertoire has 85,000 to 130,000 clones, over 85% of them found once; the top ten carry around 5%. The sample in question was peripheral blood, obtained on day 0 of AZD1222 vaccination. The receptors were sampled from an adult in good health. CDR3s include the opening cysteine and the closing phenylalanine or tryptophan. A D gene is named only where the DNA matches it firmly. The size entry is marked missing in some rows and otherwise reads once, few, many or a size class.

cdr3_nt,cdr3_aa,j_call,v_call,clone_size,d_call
TGTGCCAGCAGCCCTGGGGGGGGCTTGAACACTGAAGCTTTCTTT,CASSPGGGLNTEAFF,TRBJ1-1,TRBV28,NA,NA
TGTGCCAGCAGCCTATCCGGGACAGGGGGCAATCAGCCCCAGCATTTT,CASSLSGTGGNQPQHF,TRBJ1-5,TRBV3-1/TRBV3-2,NA,TRBD1
TGTGCCTGGACCCCTCAAGTGGAACTAGCGGGCCAAAATGAGCAGTTCTTC,CAWTPQVELAGQNEQFF,TRBJ2-1,TRBV30,NA,TRBD2
TGTGCCAGCAGTTCGGCAACTAATGAAAAACTGTTTTTT,CASSSATNEKLFF,TRBJ1-4,TRBV9,NA,NA
TGTGCCAGCAGCCAAGAACCGGGAGCTAATGAAAAACTGTTTTTT,CASSQEPGANEKLFF,TRBJ1-4,TRBV4-2,NA,NA
TGTGCCAGCAGCTTAGCAGCACACACAGATACGCAGTATTTT,CASSLAAHTDTQYF,TRBJ2-3,TRBV7-9,NA,NA
TGTGCCAGCAGACAGACAGGGGCGAGGGGTCAGCCCCAGCATTTT,CASRQTGARGQPQHF,TRBJ1-5,TRBV28,NA,TRBD1
TGTGCCAGTAGTATCATGAATAGCAATCAGCCCCAGCATTTT,CASSIMNSNQPQHF,TRBJ1-5,TRBV19,NA,NA
TGTGCCAGCAGTTCCGGACAGGGAGAGCAGCCCCAGCATTTT,CASSSGQGEQPQHF,TRBJ1-5,TRBV27,once,TRBD1
TGTGCCAGCAGCCCCGGGACAAGAAGCGAGCAGTACTTC,CASSPGTRSEQYF,TRBJ2-7,TRBV5-5,NA,NA
TGCAGCGTCGGACAGCTACCATATGGCTACACCTTC,CSVGQLPYGYTF,TRBJ1-2,TRBV29-1,NA,NA
TGTGCCACTACTAGCGGGAGGGACAGGGACAATGAGCAGTTCTTC,CATTSGRDRDNEQFF,TRBJ2-1,TRBV6-6,NA,TRBD2
TGTGCCAGCTCACCACGGAGGACTAGCGGCACAGATACGCAGTATTTT,CASSPRRTSGTDTQYF,TRBJ2-3,TRBV18,NA,TRBD2
TGTGCCAGCAGTCTGATACAACATGGAAGCCTCTCCTACAATGAGCAGTTCTTC,CASSLIQHGSLSYNEQFF,TRBJ2-1,TRBV27,NA,NA
TGTGCCAGCAGTTCGGTTGGAGATGAGCAGTTCTTC,CASSSVGDEQFF,TRBJ2-1,TRBV27,NA,NA
TGTGCCAGTAGTCTCGCTCAGGGGGGCTCTGGAAACACCATATATTTT,CASSLAQGGSGNTIYF,TRBJ1-3,TRBV19,NA,TRBD1
TGCGCCAGCTCGGAGAGAGGGAACACTGAAGCTTTCTTT,CASSERGNTEAFF,TRBJ1-1,TRBV10-2,NA,NA
TGTGCCAGCAGTTACGATCCTAGCGGGCCCGGGGAGCTGTTTTTT,CASSYDPSGPGELFF,TRBJ2-2,TRBV6-2/TRBV6-3,NA,TRBD2
TGTGCCAGCAGCGTTCTGGGGGCGGGAGAGACCCAGTACTTC,CASSVLGAGETQYF,TRBJ2-5,TRBV25-1,NA,NA
TGTGCCAGCAGTTTCGCAGTTGAGACCCAGTACTTC,CASSFAVETQYF,TRBJ2-5,TRBV6-2/TRBV6-3,NA,NA
TGTGCCTGGAGCCCTAGCGGGGAGACCCAGTACTTC,CAWSPSGETQYF,TRBJ2-5,TRBV30,NA,TRBD2
TGTGCCAGCAGCTACCGGGACAGGGGTTCACCCCTCCACTTT,CASSYRDRGSPLHF,TRBJ1-6,TRBV27,NA,TRBD1
TGTGCCAGCAGCATTTTGACTAGCGGGAGGGCCTCCAATGAGCAGTTCTTC,CASSILTSGRASNEQFF,TRBJ2-1,TRBV21-1,NA,NA
TGTGCCAGCAGTTTCCTACTAGGGACCGGGACTAGCTCCTACGAGCAGTACTTC,CASSFLLGTGTSSYEQYF,TRBJ2-7,TRBV2,NA,TRBD2
TGTGCCAGCAGCCAAGTCGGGGCGGCTCAAGAGACCCAGTACTTC,CASSQVGAAQETQYF,TRBJ2-5,TRBV4-2,NA,NA
TGTGCCAGCAGCTCGGGACAGGGGTCCAACGAGCAGTACTTC,CASSSGQGSNEQYF,TRBJ2-7,TRBV7-9,NA,TRBD1
TGTGCCAGCAGTCCCGTAAGTACGGGGCAATCAGCCCCAGCATTT,CASSPVSTGQSAPAF,TRBJ1-5,TRBV6-2/TRBV6-3,NA,NA
TGTGCCAGCAGTCGGGACAGGGGAAACGTCGCTTTCTTT,CASSRDRGNVAFF,TRBJ1-1,TRBV6-5,NA,TRBD1
TGTGCCAGCAGCAAAGAATGGCGGGAGACCTCCTACGAGCAGTACTTC,CASSKEWRETSYEQYF,TRBJ2-7,TRBV21-1,NA,NA
TGTGCCAGCAAGCTAGCGGGAGTTGGGAATGAGCAGTTCTTC,CASKLAGVGNEQFF,TRBJ2-1,TRBV3-1/TRBV3-2,NA,TRBD2
TGTGCCAGTAGGAGAACGGGACAGAGCAATCAGCCCCAGCATTTT,CASRRTGQSNQPQHF,TRBJ1-5,TRBV19,NA,TRBD1
TGTGCCAGCAGCTTGGGATTGAACTATGGCTACACCTTC,CASSLGLNYGYTF,TRBJ1-2,TRBV11-3,NA,NA
TGTGCCAGCAGCTTGGGTGCGGGGGCAGACTACGAGCAGTACTTC,CASSLGAGADYEQYF,TRBJ2-7,TRBV5-4,NA,NA
TGTGCCACCAGCAGAGACGGCCTACACAATCAGCCCCAGCATTTT,CATSRDGLHNQPQHF,TRBJ1-5,TRBV15,NA,NA
TGCAGCGTTGAAGAAAGCGGGAATACGCAGTATTTT,CSVEESGNTQYF,TRBJ2-3,TRBV29-1,NA,TRBD2
TGTGCCAGCGGACCGGGCCGCACTTATGGCTACACCTTC,CASGPGRTYGYTF,TRBJ1-2,TRBV11-2,NA,NA
TGTGCCAGCGGGACGGGGGGTCCCCTGAGCTCCTACAATGAGCAGTTCTTC,CASGTGGPLSSYNEQFF,TRBJ2-1,TRBV28,NA,TRBD2